Listed here is a single T cell receptor (beta chain). The data stem from a study of blood T cell repertoires in COVID-19. Study context: There were acute and convalescent COVID-19 samples, and they came from the United States, Italy and Spain. T cells, B-cell-depleted T cells, or PBMCs provided the cDNA or gDNA that served as material.

All enrollees were about 18 to 95 years old and from around 25 US areas. Cohort 3 recovery required two negative PCRs, clearance, or symptom resolution. Data came from immunoSEQ multiplex PCR; TCRdb stores just in-frame clones and leaves some out. The table shows around 280,000 clones, with roughly 85% occurring only once. The CDR3 is 17 residues long. V dropped 1 base and J dropped 6 bases, with 19 bases sitting between them. CDR1 and CDR2 (germline): LNHDA, SQIVND (reference sequence). The receptor comes from a woman in her thirties or forties who had recovered from COVID-19. This chain joins TRBV19 and TRBJ1-5; possible D gene TRBD1, 6 bases. Sequences were obtained from PBMCs or T cells enriched from blood (not recorded which). The CDR3 sequence: CASSIGSNRVIGQPQHF. The DNA of the CDR3 is TGTGCCAGTAGTATAGGCTCCAACAGGGTCATTGGTCAGCCCCAGCATTTT.